What follows describes a single T cell receptor (beta chain). The protocol was immunoSEQ multiplex PCR, while the TCRdb copy is restricted to in-frame clones and leaves out a portion. There are around 160,000 clones in the sample; 78% occur only once, and around 13% lies in the top ten. Per the germline V gene, CDR1 is GTSNPN and CDR2 is SVGIG (reference sequence). The junction had 9 bases not matched to a gene; V was cut back by 6 bases and J by 4 bases. The length of the CDR3 is 13 residues. The sample comes from a study of blood T cell repertoires in COVID-19. Sequenced: peripheral blood. This chain uses TRBV30 with TRBJ2-7, with TRBD2 matching over 7 bases. The TCR comes from a woman over 75 with acute or convalescent COVID-19. CDR3 region: CACRAAGVYEQYF. The CDR3 DNA is TGTGCCTGCCGGGCGGCGGGAGTTTACGAGCAGTACTTC.